This TCR beta chain was sequenced in a study of cytomegalovirus exposure and HLA in healthy donors. General study points: The availability of immune exposure information extended only to CMV serostatus. Using a false discovery rate of 0.05, a later analysis showed that approximately 17,000 TCR beta sequences were associated with HLA alleles.

Use of 60 Vbeta and 13 Jbeta primers characterized the PCR. Original data processing: Approximately 11 million of about 88 million unique TCR beta chains were shared, per a later count. Only in-frame clones appear in the TCRdb table, and some are missing; sequencing was by immunoSEQ multiplex PCR. The V and J calls and clone size are taken from that table; D and trimming were inferred from the DNA. The sample yields approximately 79,000 clones, around 76% seen once. The V gene's germline CDR1 is SGHTA and CDR2 FQGTGA. The CDR3 runs 13 residues. V lost 0 bases and J 5 bases, leaving 8 bases between the germline ends. In regard to this clone: Its cognate antigen is unknown.

V and J are TRBV7-3 and TRBJ2-7; D unclear. Source material: PBMCs. The TCR sequence derives from a man aged 40-55 years in good health and CMV-seronegative. CDR3 in DNA: TGTGCCAGCAGCTTAACGTTCCGGGACGAGCAGTACTTC. Its protein product is CASSLTFRDEQYF.